This T cell receptor (beta chain) came from a study of cytomegalovirus exposure and HLA in healthy donors. Study summary: HLA-typed donors were the source of about 85 million unique TCRs, which an early data release held. Regarding the study as a whole: In a later analysis, V- and J-gene trimming of beta chains associated with a DCLRE1C missense variant, replicated independently. Later analysis found that TCR beta chains associated with HLA were more clonally expanded than other, equally common chains.

CDR1 and CDR2 from the germline V gene are MNHEY and SMNVEV (reference sequence). This CDR3 is built from 14 residues. Deletions cut 6 bases from V and 1 base from J, with 12 bases between. Notes on this clone: Its cognate antigen is unknown.

Both 60 Vbeta primers and 13 Jbeta primers went into the PCR. In the authors' workflow: In a later analysis, 70 million to 80 million unique TCR beta chains included roughly 11 million shared by two or more donors. Assay: immunoSEQ multiplex PCR; the TCRdb copy retains only in-frame clones and omits some. V and J calls and clone size come straight from that table; D and trimming were deduced from the DNA. The sample lists roughly 100,000 clones; roughly a tenth were seen once. The rearrangement uses TRBV27 and TRBJ1-1; D may be TRBD1 (5 bases). Input material: PBMCs. The source is a man aged 35-49 years in good health and CMV-seropositive. The CDR3 coding sequence is TGTGCCAGCAGGATACTTGGGGCGAACACTGAAGCTTTCTTT. Translation: CASRILGANTEAFF.